The 2 T cell receptor beta chains presented below share a single source sample, sequenced in a study of vaccination effects on CD4 cells after COVID-19. Cells that had been cultured for roughly eleven days were the source of isolated CD4+ T cells. Either the mRNA-1273 or the BNT162b2 vaccine was given to participants as two doses. Which antigens these TCRs recognize remains unknown. Assay used: immunoSEQ multiplex PCR; TCRdb lists only in-frame clones, some missing. This sample has approximately 61,000 clones; just under 80% occur once, and the top ten carry 4.3%. This material consisted of CD4+ T cells from PBMCs cultured without peptide, taken after COVID-19 vaccination. These receptors originate from a human donor who received a COVID-19 vaccine.

The rearrangement links TRBV2 to TRBJ2-1, with 8 bases aligning to TRBD1. The CDR3 is 14 amino acids. The junction had 8 bases not matched to a gene; V was cut back by 7 bases and J by 6 bases. Germline lookup yields CDR1 SNHLY and CDR2 FYNNEI. The CDR3 spells CASKGAGTGNEQFF. The CDR3, as DNA: TGTGCCAGCAAGGGGGCGGGGACAGGCAATGAGCAGTTCTTC.

This clone was observed a few times. The chain couples TRBV3-1 (or the pseudogene TRBV3-2) to TRBJ2-1, with 10 positions matching TRBD2. From germline, CDR1 is LGHDT and CDR2 YNNKEL (reference sequence). With V trimmed by 1 base and J by 6 bases, 3 bases remained unmatched. The length of the CDR3 is 15 residues. The CDR3, as DNA: TGTGCCAGCAGCCAAGGTAGCGGGGGGAGCAATGAGCAGTTCTTC. It translates to CASSQGSGGSNEQFF.